This T cell receptor (beta chain) came from a study of untreated major depressive disorder. Regarding the study as a whole: CD4+ T cells from depressed patients used TRBV05-01 (Vbeta 5.1) more often than controls.

Participants were all of European descent. Major depressive disorder by DSM-IV, Hamilton depression score of at least 18. Blood, about 30 ml, was drawn into EDTA tubes. Enrichment usually gave 85% to 95% pure CD4+ T cells. On this clone itself: The antigen remains unidentified.

Some clones are missing from TCRdb's copy, which holds only in-frame ones; the method was immunoSEQ multiplex PCR. The sample comprises around 13,000 clones, around 90% of which are singletons, and about 0.86% rests with the top ten. Germline V gene sequence: CDR1 MDHEN, CDR2 SYDVKM. The CDR3 has 12 residues. V gave up 3 bases and J gave up 5 bases, with 7 bases separating them. The genes are TRBV28 and TRBJ1-2, with D perhaps TRBD1 (5 bases). The source is a man aged 25-40 years with major depressive disorder. Sequenced sample: CD4+ T cells from PBMCs. The CDR3 is CASSFGGYGYTF. CDR3 DNA sequence: TGTGCCAGCAGTTTCGGGGGGTATGGCTACACCTTC.